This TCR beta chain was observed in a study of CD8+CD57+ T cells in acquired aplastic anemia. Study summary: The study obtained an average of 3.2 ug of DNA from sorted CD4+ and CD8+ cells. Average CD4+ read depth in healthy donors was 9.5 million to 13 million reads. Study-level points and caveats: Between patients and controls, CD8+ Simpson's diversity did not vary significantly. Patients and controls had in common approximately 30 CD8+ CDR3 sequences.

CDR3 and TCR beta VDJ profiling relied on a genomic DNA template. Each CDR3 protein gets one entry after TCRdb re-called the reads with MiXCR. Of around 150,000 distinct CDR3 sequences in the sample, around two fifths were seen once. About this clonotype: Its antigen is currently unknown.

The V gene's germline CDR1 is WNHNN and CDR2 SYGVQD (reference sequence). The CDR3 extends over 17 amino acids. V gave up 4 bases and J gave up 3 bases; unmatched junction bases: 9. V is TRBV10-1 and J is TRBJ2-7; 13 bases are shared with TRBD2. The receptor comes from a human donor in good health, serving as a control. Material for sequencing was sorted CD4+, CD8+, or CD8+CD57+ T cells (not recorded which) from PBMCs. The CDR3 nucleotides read TGCGCCAGCAGTGGGGATACGGGACTAGCGGGAAGCTACGAGCAGTACTTC. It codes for CASSGDTGLAGSYEQYF.